Shown below are 26 T cell receptor beta chains from a single sample sequenced in a study of cytomegalovirus exposure and HLA in healthy donors. Produced via immunoSEQ multiplex PCR; TCRdb's table is partial and in-frame only. The sample lists 80,000 to 100,000 clones, around nine tenths occurring once. Input material: PBMCs. Source of these receptors: a woman in her thirties in good health and CMV-seronegative.

The chain links TRBV11-3 to TRBJ2-2; perhaps TRBD2 as D (5 bases). V was clipped by 5 bases and J by 3 bases, with 16 bases between them. CDR1 SGHNT and CDR2 YENEEA come from the germline V gene. CDR3 length: 16 residues. CDR3 bases: TGTGCCAGCAGCCCACCCCCGGCGGAGGACACCGGGGAGCTGTTTTTT. This translates into CASSPPPAEDTGELFF.

The chain recombines TRBV7-9 with TRBJ1-1; no clear D gene. Trimming shortened V by 5 bases and J by 5 bases, and 12 bases separated the two germline ends. The CDR3 covers 13 residues. Germline V gives CDR1 SEHNR, CDR2 FQNEAQ (reference sequence). CDR3 in amino acids: CASSGEPLTEAFF. Here the CDR3 DNA reads TGTGCCAGCAGCGGGGAGCCCTTAACTGAAGCTTTCTTT.

In DNA, the CDR3 is TGCGCCAGTCGGACAGGGGCGGTCACTGAAGCTTTCTTT. Its translation is CASRTGAVTEAFF. J is TRBJ1-1 and V is TRBV5-1; 9 nucleotides match TRBD1. This CDR3 has 13 residues. Trimming cost V 8 bases and J 4 bases; bases outside gene matches: 6. Germline lookup yields CDR1 SGHRS and CDR2 YFSETQ.

The genes are TRBV19 and TRBJ1-5; 7 bases are a match to TRBD1. The V gene end was trimmed by 3 bases and the J gene end by 5 bases; junction bases not matched to a gene: 16. CDR1 and CDR2 (germline): LNHDA, SQIVND (reference sequence). There are 18 residues in the CDR3. The CDR3 sequence is CASSIELTVRQGHQPQHF. CDR3 bases: TGTGCCAGTAGTATCGAGTTGACGGTGAGACAGGGCCATCAGCCCCAGCATTTT. The whole variable domain, remainder taken from reference TRBV19 and TRBJ1-5, is DGGITQSPKYLFRKEGQNVTLSCEQNLNHDAMYWYRQDPGQGLRLIYYSQIVNDFQKGDIAEGYSVSREKKESFPLTVTSAQKNPTAFYLCASSIELTVRQGHQPQHFGDGTRLSIL.

Only a few counts were recorded for this clone. The chain employs TRBV4-1 and TRBJ1-2, with D possibly matching TRBD1 (6 bases). This CDR3 contains 18 residues. Per germline, CDR1 MGHRA and CDR2 YSYEKL. The V gene lost 4 bases and the J gene lost 2 bases, with 23 bases spanning the gap. CDR3 protein: CASSPVGRTALRNYGYTF. The CDR3 region has the DNA TGCGCCAGCAGCCCCGTCGGGAGGACAGCCCTCCGAAACTATGGCTACACCTTC.

The chain joins TRBV4-1 to TRBJ1-3; TRBD1 is a possible D gene (6 bases). Germline CDR1 reads MGHRA; CDR2 reads YSYEKL. V lost 0 bases to trimming and J lost 4 bases, with 16 bases between them. The length of the CDR3 is 17 residues. As DNA, the CDR3 is TGCGCCAGCAGCCAAGAAGATAGTTGGACAGAGGGAAACACCATATATTTT. This codes for CASSQEDSWTEGNTIYF.

This clone showed up just once. The chain employs TRBV19 and TRBJ1-2; tentatively, D is TRBD1 (5 bases). The germline V gene has CDR1 LNHDA and CDR2 SQIVND (reference sequence). Trimming cost V 4 bases and J 3 bases, with 9 bases left between them. The CDR3 has 13 residues. The CDR3 bases are TGTGCCAGTAGTACCCCAGGGTACTATGGCTACACCTTC. As protein: CASSTPGYYGYTF.

This rearrangement joins TRBV20-1 to TRBJ1-1, with TRBD1 as a possible D gene (6 bases). Germline CDR1 reads DFQATT; CDR2 reads SNEGSKA (reference sequence). V lost 5 bases to trimming and J lost 5 bases, with 9 bases between them. The CDR3 runs 11 residues. CDR3 sequence (DNA): TGCAGTGCTCAGGGGACGACTGAAGCTTTCTTT. Translating gives CSAQGTTEAFF.

The chain couples TRBV7-3 to TRBJ2-2; unclear D gene. There are 14 residues in the CDR3. The V end lost 5 bases, the J end lost 0 bases, and 7 bases lay between the germline ends. Looked up from germline, CDR1 is SGHTA and CDR2 is FQGTGA. CDR3 in DNA: TGTGCCAGCAGCCCTACCCCGAACACCGGGGAGCTGTTTTTT. It translates to CASSPTPNTGELFF.

V and J are TRBV5-6 and TRBJ1-6; D gene uncertain. The CDR3 is 14 amino acids. In germline, CDR1 is SGHDT, CDR2 YYEEEE. V dropped 4 bases and J dropped 6 bases, with 11 bases sitting between them. Here the CDR3 DNA reads TGTGCCAGCAGCCCTAGGGAGGCTAATTCACCCCTCCACTTT. Protein sequence: CASSPREANSPLHF.

The J gene is TRBJ1-2, the V gene TRBV4-1, with 8 nucleotides matching TRBD1. Germline CDR1 reads MGHRA; CDR2 reads YSYEKL. There are 14 residues in the CDR3. With V trimmed by 5 bases and J by 7 bases, 9 bases remained unmatched. The CDR3 region has the DNA TGCGCCAGCAGCTATACAGGGGGGAGAAGTGGCTACACCTTC. This translates into CASSYTGGRSGYTF.

As regards this clone: Other DNA sequences from this sample encode an identical CDR3 as well. The rearrangement joins TRBV5-1 to TRBJ2-5; D may be TRBD1 (6 bases). This CDR3 is 13 amino acids long. V gave up 4 bases and J gave up 2 bases, with 9 bases separating them. Germline V gene lookup returns CDR1 SGHRS and CDR2 YFSETQ. CDR3 amino acids: CASSSGQQETQYF. The CDR3 DNA reads as TGCGCCAGCAGCAGTGGACAGCAAGAGACCCAGTACTTC.

The chain is built from TRBV9 and TRBJ1-2; no clear D gene. Trimming pared 0 bases from V and 4 bases from J, leaving 10 bases between. In germline, CDR1 is SGDLS, CDR2 YYNGEE. This CDR3 spans 14 amino acids. The CDR3 here is CASSVARGFYGYTF. CDR3 in DNA: TGTGCCAGCAGCGTAGCTCGAGGTTTCTATGGCTACACCTTC.

This clone was seen once. The V and J genes are TRBV2 and TRBJ1-2, with unresolved D. The V and J ends lost 3 bases and 8 bases respectively, with 10 bases between them. The germline V gene encodes CDR1 SNHLY and CDR2 FYNNEI. This CDR3 has 12 residues. The CDR3 DNA reads TGTGCCAGCAGTGATCAGGCCCTGGGCTACACCTTC. This gives the protein CASSDQALGYTF.

With respect to this clone: A read error may produce the germline difference seen at one junction end. CDR3 in amino acids: CASIEGQGHNQPQHF. CDR3 DNA: TGTGCCAGCATTGAAGGTCAGGGGCACAATCAGCCCCAGCATTTT. The chain joins TRBV6-1 to TRBJ1-5; possible D gene TRBD1, 6 bases. This CDR3 contains 15 residues. Germline V lookup: CDR1 MNHNS, CDR2 SASEGT.

The gene calls are TRBV2 and TRBJ2-7, with 7 bases that match TRBD2. This CDR3 comprises 13 residues. Germline values: CDR1 SNHLY, CDR2 FYNNEI. With V trimmed by 6 bases and J by 2 bases, 4 bases remained unmatched. CDR3: CASSLSGTYEQYF. The CDR3 coding sequence is TGTGCCAGCAGCCTCAGCGGGACCTACGAGCAGTACTTC.

V and J are TRBV9 and TRBJ2-3; perhaps TRBD2 as D (5 bases). This CDR3 region has 16 residues. The germline V gene has CDR1 SGDLS and CDR2 YYNGEE. Deletions cut 0 bases from V and 1 base from J, with 12 bases between. For the CDR3, the DNA is TGTGCCAGCAGCGTAGATGGCCGGGGAGGCACAGATACGCAGTATTTT. It encodes CASSVDGRGGTDTQYF.

V usage is TRBV28 and J usage is TRBJ1-1; TRBD1 might be the D (6 bases). V was cut by 9 bases and J by 5 bases, with 16 bases left in between. In germline, CDR1 is MDHEN, CDR2 SYDVKM. The CDR3 loop spans 13 amino acids. The CDR3 DNA follows: TGTGCCAGTACACAGGGATTGGGAACTGAAGCTTTCTTT. This encodes CASTQGLGTEAFF. Full variable domain (outside the CDR3, taken from reference TRBV28 and TRBJ1-1): DVKVTQSSRYLVKRTGEKVFLECVQDMDHENMFWYRQDPGLGLRLIYFSYDVKMKEKGDIPEGYSVSREKKERFSLILESASTNQTSMYLCASTQGLGTEAFFGQGTRLTVV.

The genes are TRBV10-3 and TRBJ2-7, with a weak D call TRBD1 (5 bases). CDR3 size: 13 residues. Looked up from germline, CDR1 is ENHRY and CDR2 is SYGVKD. Trimming removed 6 bases at V and 2 bases at J, with 11 bases between. The CDR3 here is CAIRGTGTYEQYF. The CDR3 nucleotides are TGTGCCATCAGGGGAACAGGAACCTACGAGCAGTACTTC.

The chain combines TRBV7-8 with TRBJ1-2; TRBD1 agrees at 9 bases. This CDR3 is built from 14 residues. Germline lookup yields CDR1 SGHVS and CDR2 FQNEAQ. J gave up 8 bases and V 5 bases, and 9 bases lay outside the gene matches. DNA for the CDR3: TGTGCCAGCAGCGGTACAGGGGGCGGCCTGGGCTACACCTTC. It encodes CASSGTGGGLGYTF.

In DNA form, the CDR3 reads TGTGCCAGCTCACCCCAGATGGCTAGCACAGATACGCAGTATTTT. Amino acids: CASSPQMASTDTQYF. The chain links TRBV18 to TRBJ2-3; D call uncertain. This CDR3 has 15 residues. Germline loops: CDR1 KGHSH, CDR2 LQKENI. V lost 3 bases and J 0 bases, leaving 10 bases between the germline ends.

This chain links TRBV7-2 with TRBJ2-7; no clear D gene. V gave up 1 base and J gave up 2 bases, with 6 bases separating them. CDR1 and CDR2 from the germline V gene are SGHTA and FQGNSA. This CDR3 is 13 amino acids long. The CDR3 sequence: CASSLVQTYEQYF. The CDR3 DNA reads TGTGCCAGCAGCTTAGTACAGACCTACGAGCAGTACTTC.

V and J are TRBV7-3 and TRBJ2-3; 10 bases fit TRBD2. Unmatched junction bases numbered 8, after V lost 4 bases and J lost 4 bases. Germline V lookup: CDR1 SGHTA, CDR2 FQGTGA. The CDR3 is 16 residues long. The CDR3 DNA reads TGTGCCAGCAGCTACCTAGCGGGAGCCCCCTCAGATACGCAGTATTTT. It translates to CASSYLAGAPSDTQYF.

The rearrangement uses TRBV5-1 and TRBJ1-2; 7 bases agree with TRBD1. This CDR3 spans 15 amino acids. Germline lookup yields CDR1 SGHRS and CDR2 YFSETQ. V lost 0 bases and J lost 8; bases outside the gene matches: 10. The CDR3 spells CASSLALTGFGGYTF. In nucleotides, the CDR3 is TGCGCCAGCAGCTTGGCCCTGACAGGGTTTGGCGGCTACACCTTC.

The chain carries TRBV27 and TRBJ2-4; 10 bases map to TRBD1. CDR3 length: 14 residues. CDR1 and CDR2 (germline): MNHEY, SMNVEV (reference sequence). J lost 9 bases, V lost 5 bases, and 7 bases had no gene match. This chain's CDR3 is CASSTTGGWGIQYF. The CDR3 DNA is TGTGCCAGCAGTACGACAGGGGGCTGGGGCATTCAGTACTTC.

The V and J genes are TRBV11-2 and TRBJ1-1, with no clear D. Trimming removed 5 bases from V and 7 bases from J, with 11 bases in between. The germline V gene has CDR1 SGHAT and CDR2 FQNNGV. The CDR3 contains 12 residues. The DNA for the CDR3 is TGTGCCAGCAGCCGTTGGAGGGATGAAGCTTTCTTT. Protein: CASSRWRDEAFF.